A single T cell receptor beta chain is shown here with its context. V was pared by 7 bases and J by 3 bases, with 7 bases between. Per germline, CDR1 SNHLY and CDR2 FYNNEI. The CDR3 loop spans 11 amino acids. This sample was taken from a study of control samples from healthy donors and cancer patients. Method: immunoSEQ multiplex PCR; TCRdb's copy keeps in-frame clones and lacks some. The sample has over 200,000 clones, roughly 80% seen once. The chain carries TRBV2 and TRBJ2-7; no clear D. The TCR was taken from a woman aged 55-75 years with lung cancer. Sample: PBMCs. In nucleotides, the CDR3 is TGTGCCAGCAAAACCCACTACGAGCAGTACTTC. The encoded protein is CASKTHYEQYF.